A single sample is the source of the 8 T cell receptor beta chains below, sequenced in a study of radiation and T cells in renal cell carcinoma (TCRdb year 2020). Library generation was performed with the immunoSEQ multiplex PCR assay. Sourced from immuneACCESS, this table was stored by TCRdb with only in-frame sequences that have V and J called. A share of the clones is absent; for the studies checked, an unresolved V gene accounts for under half, and the remainder has no known explanation. Present in this sample are 95,000 or so clones, around 88% of which were seen just once. The ten largest clones capture roughly 8% of the sample. The time point label, read with the paper, signifies: baseline pretreatment blood. Taken with the paper, the label for treatment or condition translates to: 15 Gy SBRT to primary tumor, nephrectomy 4 weeks later. Material: blood, obtained from a patient whose treatment included radiotherapy and nephrectomy. These receptors all come from a man aged 50 to 59 with renal cell carcinoma.

The CDR3 region is CASSLDSFSGNTIYF. In nucleotides, the CDR3 is TGTGCCAGCAGCTTGGACAGCTTCTCTGGAAACACCATATATTTT. The genes are TRBV7-2 and TRBJ1-3; the D gene is possibly TRBD1 (6 bases). Germline CDR1 and CDR2: SGHTA and FQGNSA. There are 15 residues in the CDR3. V was clipped by 3 bases and J by 0 bases, with 9 bases between them.

The V and J genes are TRBV29-1 and TRBJ2-3; 10 bases are shared with TRBD2. The germline V gene has CDR1 SQVTM and CDR2 ANQGSEA. With V trimmed by 4 bases and J by 0 bases, 1 base remained unmatched. This CDR3 has 14 residues. CDR3 protein: CSVGTSGSTDTQYF. CDR3 DNA: TGCAGCGTTGGGACTAGCGGAAGCACAGATACGCAGTATTTT.

V usage is TRBV5-1 and J usage is TRBJ2-5; tentatively, D is TRBD1 (6 bases). CDR3 size: 12 residues. Germline CDR1 and CDR2: SGHRS and YFSETQ. V gave up 4 bases and J gave up 11 bases, with 15 bases separating them. The DNA of the CDR3 is TGCGCCAGCAGCGGGACACAGCTTAATCAGTACTTC. As protein: CASSGTQLNQYF.

The chain employs TRBV6-5 and TRBJ1-1, with 8 bases aligning to TRBD1. The V gene's germline CDR1 is MNHEY and CDR2 SVGAGI. The CDR3 runs 14 residues. The V gene end was trimmed by 5 bases and the J gene end by 3 bases; junction bases not matched to a gene: 5. The CDR3 here is CASSQGAPDTEAFF. DNA for the CDR3: TGTGCCAGCAGTCAGGGGGCGCCGGACACTGAAGCTTTCTTT.

The rearrangement links TRBV7-2 to TRBJ2-7; TRBD1 aligns across 9 bases. Trimming took 4 bases from V and 2 from J; bases not matched to a gene: 6. Germline CDR1 reads SGHTA; CDR2 reads FQGNSA. The length of the CDR3 is 15 residues. The CDR3 bases are TGTGCCAGCAGCTCACCGGGACAGGGAACCTACGAGCAGTACTTC. Its protein product is CASSSPGQGTYEQYF.

V is TRBV25-1 and J is TRBJ2-1; 7 positions match TRBD1. CDR1 and CDR2 from the germline V gene are MGHDK and SYGVNS. This CDR3 region has 15 residues. V gave up 1 base and J gave up 7 bases; unmatched junction bases: 7. CDR3 DNA sequence: TGTGCCAGCAGTGAATCGCAGGGGGTGGGGAATGAGCAGTTCTTC. Encoded protein: CASSESQGVGNEQFF.

The chain combines TRBV18 with TRBJ2-7; D gene uncertain. Trimming removed 5 bases at V and 2 bases at J, with 16 bases between. Germline-derived CDR1 and CDR2 are KGHSH and LQKENI. The CDR3 spans 15 residues. CDR3 residues: CASSSQPGSTYEQYF. The CDR3 DNA sequence: TGTGCCAGCTCATCCCAACCTGGATCTACCTACGAGCAGTACTTC.

For this clone: One end of the junction does not line up with germline, which may come from a read error. This chain connects TRBV7-9 to TRBJ1-6; 7 nucleotides agree with TRBD1. This CDR3 is built from 13 residues. Germline values: CDR1 SEHNR, CDR2 FQNEAQ (reference sequence). The CDR3 DNA is TGTGCCAGCAGGCAGGGGGAACATTCACCCCCCCACTTT. It specifies CASRQGEHSPPHF.